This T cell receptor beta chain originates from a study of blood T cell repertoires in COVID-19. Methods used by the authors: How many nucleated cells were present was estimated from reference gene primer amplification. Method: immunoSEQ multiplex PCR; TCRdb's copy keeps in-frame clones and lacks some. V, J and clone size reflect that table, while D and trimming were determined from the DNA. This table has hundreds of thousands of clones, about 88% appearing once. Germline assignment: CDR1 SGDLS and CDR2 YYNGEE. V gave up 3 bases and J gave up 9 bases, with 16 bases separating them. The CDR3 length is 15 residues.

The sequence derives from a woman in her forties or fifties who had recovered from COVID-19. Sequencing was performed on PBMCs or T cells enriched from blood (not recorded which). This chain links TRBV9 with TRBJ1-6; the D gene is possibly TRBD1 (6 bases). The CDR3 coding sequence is TGTGCCAGCAGCGCCCGGGACACCTTTATTTCACCCCTCCACTTT. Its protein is CASSARDTFISPLHF.